This TCR beta chain appears in the sequencing data of a study of Ad26.COV2.S vaccination and SARS-CoV-2 variants. Study at large: Trial arm assignment for the donor was COV1001 Ad26.COV2.S.

Documented treatment: around 19 received Ad26.COV2.S at low or high dose, single or two shots; five or six received placebo; per-sample allocation not given. Collection of the samples took place on day 63 after the first injection of vaccine or placebo. In the case of this clone: Its specificity is not known. This sample includes further DNA sequences coding for the same CDR3.

There are 15 residues in the CDR3. Germline V gene sequence: CDR1 MDHEN, CDR2 SYDVKM. Trimming took 4 bases from V and 0 from J, leaving 12 bases between them. The table came from immunoSEQ multiplex PCR; TCRdb's copy has only in-frame clones and leaves some out. The profile covers over 450,000 clones, with 80% to 90% appearing a single time and about 1.7% taken by the ten largest. Findings of the study overall: Vaccinees displayed broader spike-specific TCR repertoires than placebo recipients. Vaccine and placebo recipients had comparable breadth of non-spike TCRs.

The V gene is TRBV28, the J gene TRBJ1-1, with D possibly being TRBD1 (6 bases). This sequence was found in a person between 18 and 65 years old who received the Ad26.COV2.S COVID-19 vaccine or a placebo. Sequencing used peripheral blood, obtained in a trial of Ad26.COV2.S vaccine versus placebo. CDR3 nucleotide sequence: TGTGCCAGCAGTTCCGGGGGCACGGTGAACACTGAAGCTTTCTTT. Its translation is CASSSGGTVNTEAFF.